This TCR beta chain emerged from a study of T cell responses to AZD1222 COVID-19 vaccine. Study details: Doses given second, at about 4 or about 12 weeks, were pooled.

There are 15 residues in the CDR3. Germline loops: CDR1 SGHNT, CDR2 YYREEE (reference sequence). V was cut by 4 bases and J by 1 base, with 13 bases left in between. Assay used: immunoSEQ multiplex PCR; TCRdb lists only in-frame clones, some missing. This repertoire shows over 100,000 clones, more than 65% found once; its top ten account for around a tenth. In its sample, this clone was seen once. This receptor was obtained from an adult in good health. V gene TRBV5-4 combines with J gene TRBJ2-3; D remains unclear. The specimen comprised peripheral blood, sampled on day 0 of AZD1222 vaccination. This chain's CDR3 is CASSQKRSGTDTQYF. The CDR3 nucleotides are TGTGCCAGCAGCCAAAAGCGCTCTGGCACAGATACGCAGTATTTT.